These T cell receptor beta chains were read from a single sample in a study of human T cells and chemical hapten exposure. Using its own MiXCR run on the 5' RACE reads, TCRdb lists one record per CDR3 protein. Of 120,000 to 150,000 distinct CDR3 sequences listed, about 4% are singletons. The receptor set was obtained from a female donor in good health. CDR3s include the opening cysteine and the closing phenylalanine or tryptophan. The order of the fields is D gene, V gene, clone size, J gene, CDR3 protein, CDR3 DNA. D genes are given only for firm matches. Expanded clones are given a class, and other clones once, few, many or no size at all.

D gene: TRBD2; V gene: TRBV29-1; clone size: many; J gene: TRBJ2-2; CDR3 protein: CSVILPRGGNTGELFF; CDR3 DNA: TGCAGCGTTATACTCCCCCGGGGGGGCAACACCGGGGAGCTGTTTTTT
D gene: NA; V gene: TRBV3-1; clone size: many; J gene: TRBJ2-1; CDR3 protein: CASSQDTFGVSSYNEQFF; CDR3 DNA: TGTGCCAGCAGCCAAGATACTTTTGGGGTCAGCTCCTACAATGAGCAGTTCTTC
D gene: NA; V gene: TRBV6-5; clone size: many; J gene: TRBJ2-1; CDR3 protein: CASRKGASSDEQFF; CDR3 DNA: TGTGCCAGCCGAAAAGGGGCCTCGTCCGATGAGCAGTTCTTC
D gene: NA; V gene: TRBV7-9; clone size: many; J gene: TRBJ1-1; CDR3 protein: CASSWLRDTEAFF; CDR3 DNA: TGTGCCAGCAGCTGGCTGCGGGACACTGAAGCTTTCTTT
D gene: TRBD2; V gene: TRBV7-9; clone size: many; J gene: TRBJ2-3; CDR3 protein: CASSQRLAGSTDTQYF; CDR3 DNA: TGTGCCAGCAGCCAGAGACTAGCGGGGAGCACAGATACGCAGTATTTT
D gene: NA; V gene: TRBV6-1; clone size: many; J gene: TRBJ2-1; CDR3 protein: CASSEQGGWDEQFF; CDR3 DNA: TGTGCCAGCAGTGAACAGGGGGGTTGGGATGAGCAGTTCTTC
D gene: NA; V gene: TRBV5-1; clone size: few; J gene: TRBJ1-5; CDR3 protein: CASSCQAGQPQHF; CDR3 DNA: TGCGCCAGCAGCTGTCAGGCGGGTCAGCCCCAGCATTTT
D gene: TRBD1; V gene: TRBV29-1; clone size: many; J gene: TRBJ1-2; CDR3 protein: CSVWGQGYGYTF; CDR3 DNA: TGCAGCGTGTGGGGACAGGGATATGGCTACACCTTC
D gene: TRBD1; V gene: TRBV6-2/TRBV6-3; clone size: many; J gene: TRBJ2-7; CDR3 protein: CASTLQGDSYEQYF; CDR3 DNA: TGTGCCAGCACCCTACAGGGGGACTCCTACGAGCAGTACTTC
D gene: NA; V gene: TRBV29-1; clone size: many; J gene: TRBJ2-5; CDR3 protein: CSVEENGTQYF; CDR3 DNA: TGCAGCGTTGAAGAGAACGGGACCCAGTACTTC
D gene: NA; V gene: TRBV5-5; clone size: NA; J gene: TRBJ1-6; CDR3 protein: CASSRMGTNSPLHF; CDR3 DNA: TGTGCCAGCAGCCGGATGGGCACCAATTCACCCCTCCACTTT
D gene: NA; V gene: TRBV14; clone size: NA; J gene: TRBJ1-1; CDR3 protein: CASSRGTGTEAFF; CDR3 DNA: TGTGCCAGCAGCCGCGGGACGGGGACTGAAGCTTTCTTT
D gene: NA; V gene: TRBV25-1; clone size: many; J gene: TRBJ1-4; CDR3 protein: CASSEGQGVFEKLFF; CDR3 DNA: TGTGCCAGCAGTGAGGGGCAGGGAGTTTTTGAAAAACTGTTTTTT
D gene: TRBD1; V gene: TRBV7-2; clone size: many; J gene: TRBJ1-1; CDR3 protein: CASSPHRGWEAFF; CDR3 DNA: TGTGCCAGCAGCCCACACAGGGGCTGGGAAGCTTTCTTT
D gene: TRBD2; V gene: TRBV7-9; clone size: many; J gene: TRBJ2-3; CDR3 protein: CASSKTSGAKYF; CDR3 DNA: TGTGCCAGCAGCAAGACTAGCGGGGCTAAGTATTTT
D gene: NA; V gene: TRBV7-2; clone size: many; J gene: TRBJ2-7; CDR3 protein: CASSLGPQGYEQYF; CDR3 DNA: TGTGCCAGCAGCTTAGGTCCCCAGGGGTACGAGCAGTACTTC
D gene: NA; V gene: TRBV12-3/TRBV12-4; clone size: many; J gene: TRBJ2-5; CDR3 protein: CASRWDVQETQYF; CDR3 DNA: TGTGCCAGCAGATGGGACGTCCAAGAGACCCAGTACTTC
D gene: NA; V gene: TRBV7-9; clone size: NA; J gene: TRBJ2-7; CDR3 protein: CASSSDPGLGYEQYF; CDR3 DNA: TGTGCCAGCAGCTCGGACCCAGGTTTGGGCTACGAGCAGTACTTC
D gene: NA; V gene: TRBV29-1; clone size: many; J gene: TRBJ1-4; CDR3 protein: CSFRGSNEKLFF; CDR3 DNA: TGCAGCTTCCGGGGCAGTAATGAAAAACTGTTTTTT
D gene: NA; V gene: TRBV24-1; clone size: many; J gene: TRBJ1-5; CDR3 protein: CATSDRTGSNQPQHF; CDR3 DNA: TGTGCCACCAGTGACCGTACAGGTTCCAATCAGCCCCAGCATTTT
D gene: NA; V gene: TRBV19; clone size: many; J gene: TRBJ2-7; CDR3 protein: CASSKTRELKQYF; CDR3 DNA: TGTGCCAGTAGTAAGACCAGGGAACTAAAGCAGTACTTC
D gene: NA; V gene: TRBV3-2; clone size: few; J gene: TRBJ2-3; CDR3 protein: CASSSGVTHTDTQYF; CDR3 DNA: TGTGCCAGCAGCTCAGGGGTTACGCACACAGATACGCAGTATTTT
D gene: NA; V gene: TRBV5-4; clone size: many; J gene: TRBJ1-1; CDR3 protein: CASSLPAGSATTTEAFF; CDR3 DNA: TGTGCCAGCAGCTTGCCTGCCGGCTCAGCTACTACCACTGAAGCTTTCTTT
D gene: TRBD2; V gene: TRBV5-1; clone size: NA; J gene: TRBJ2-3; CDR3 protein: CASSVGLDRDTQYF; CDR3 DNA: TGCGCCAGCAGCGTGGGACTAGACAGAGATACGCAGTATTTT
D gene: TRBD2; V gene: TRBV9; clone size: many; J gene: TRBJ2-1; CDR3 protein: CASSLSGGSLEQFF; CDR3 DNA: TGTGCCAGCAGCCTCAGCGGGGGGTCTCTTGAGCAGTTCTTC
D gene: TRBD1; V gene: TRBV6-6; clone size: NA; J gene: TRBJ1-2; CDR3 protein: CASRDQGASGANYGYTF; CDR3 DNA: TGTGCCAGCAGAGACCAGGGGGCTAGTGGAGCTAACTATGGCTACACCTTC
D gene: NA; V gene: TRBV12-3/TRBV12-4; clone size: many; J gene: TRBJ1-1; CDR3 protein: CASSFFFGQTNTEAFF; CDR3 DNA: TGTGCCAGCAGTTTTTTCTTCGGGCAGACGAACACTGAAGCTTTCTTT
D gene: TRBD1; V gene: TRBV28; clone size: many; J gene: TRBJ1-4; CDR3 protein: CASSLAGTAMATNEKLFF; CDR3 DNA: TGTGCCAGCAGTTTAGCCGGGACAGCCATGGCAACTAATGAAAAACTGTTTTTT
D gene: NA; V gene: TRBV20-1; clone size: many; J gene: TRBJ1-2; CDR3 protein: CSASPARQQNIYGYTF; CDR3 DNA: TGCAGTGCTAGTCCGGCAAGACAGCAAAACATCTATGGCTACACCTTC
D gene: NA; V gene: TRBV7-2; clone size: many; J gene: TRBJ2-3; CDR3 protein: CASSLRATFDTQYF; CDR3 DNA: TGTGCCAGCAGCCTACGAGCCACATTTGATACGCAGTATTTT
D gene: NA; V gene: TRBV19; clone size: many; J gene: TRBJ1-2; CDR3 protein: CASSTRATDNYGYTF; CDR3 DNA: TGTGCCAGTAGTACACGCGCGACGGATAACTATGGCTACACCTTC
D gene: NA; V gene: TRBV7-2; clone size: many; J gene: TRBJ2-3; CDR3 protein: CASSLIRTDTQYF; CDR3 DNA: TGTGCCAGCAGCTTGATCCGCACAGATACGCAGTATTTT
D gene: TRBD2; V gene: TRBV7-2; clone size: many; J gene: TRBJ2-3; CDR3 protein: CASSSTRRGLAGGLSTDTQYF; CDR3 DNA: TGTGCCAGCAGCTCTACGAGGCGGGGACTAGCGGGGGGGCTAAGCACAGATACGCAGTATTTT
D gene: NA; V gene: TRBV5-1; clone size: many; J gene: TRBJ2-2; CDR3 protein: CASSFSGVTGELFF; CDR3 DNA: TGCGCCAGCAGCTTTTCAGGGGTCACCGGGGAGCTGTTTTTT
D gene: NA; V gene: TRBV7-3; clone size: many; J gene: TRBJ1-1; CDR3 protein: CASSLAGYTEAFF; CDR3 DNA: TGTGCCAGCAGCTTAGCGGGATACACTGAAGCTTTCTTT
D gene: NA; V gene: TRBV20-1; clone size: many; J gene: TRBJ1-1; CDR3 protein: CSARNSGTPDTEAFF; CDR3 DNA: TGCAGTGCTAGAAATAGCGGGACACCCGACACTGAAGCTTTCTTT
D gene: TRBD1; V gene: TRBV12-3/TRBV12-4; clone size: many; J gene: TRBJ1-6; CDR3 protein: CASSWDSLGSPLHF; CDR3 DNA: TGTGCCAGCAGCTGGGACAGCCTAGGTTCACCCCTCCACTTT
D gene: NA; V gene: TRBV20-1; clone size: many; J gene: TRBJ1-1; CDR3 protein: CSARDPHSTEAFF; CDR3 DNA: TGCAGTGCTAGAGATCCCCACAGCACTGAAGCTTTCTTT
D gene: TRBD1; V gene: TRBV11-1; clone size: many; J gene: TRBJ2-2; CDR3 protein: CASSTRQGLVNTGELFF; CDR3 DNA: TGTGCCAGCAGCACGCGACAGGGGCTTGTGAACACCGGGGAGCTGTTTTTT
D gene: NA; V gene: TRBV4-2; clone size: NA; J gene: TRBJ1-2; CDR3 protein: CASSQDWQSYGYTF; CDR3 DNA: TGTGCCAGCAGCCAAGATTGGCAGAGCTATGGCTACACCTTC
D gene: NA; V gene: TRBV27; clone size: many; J gene: TRBJ1-2; CDR3 protein: CASSFVRGPGDYGYTF; CDR3 DNA: TGTGCCAGCAGTTTTGTTCGGGGGCCCGGCGACTATGGCTACACCTTC
D gene: NA; V gene: TRBV10-3; clone size: NA; J gene: TRBJ2-3; CDR3 protein: CAIRDSWITDTQYF; CDR3 DNA: TGTGCCATCAGGGACAGTTGGATCACAGATACGCAGTATTTT
D gene: TRBD2; V gene: TRBV7-2; clone size: many; J gene: TRBJ2-3; CDR3 protein: CASSLVAGGDTQYF; CDR3 DNA: TGTGCCAGCAGCTTAGTAGCGGGGGGGGATACGCAGTATTTT
D gene: TRBD1; V gene: TRBV20-1; clone size: many; J gene: TRBJ1-2; CDR3 protein: CTGQGALHGINYGYTF; CDR3 DNA: TGCACCGGACAGGGGGCTCTCCACGGAATTAACTATGGCTACACCTTC
D gene: TRBD1; V gene: TRBV5-6; clone size: many; J gene: TRBJ1-5; CDR3 protein: CASSLRTGGSSNQPQHF; CDR3 DNA: TGTGCCAGCAGCTTGCGGACAGGGGGCTCCAGCAATCAGCCCCAGCATTTT